This is a list of T cell receptor beta chains from one sample in a study of blood T cell repertoires in COVID-19. The data were produced by immunoSEQ multiplex PCR, yet TCRdb's version contains in-frame clones alone and is incomplete. The sample comprises over 100,000 clones, around 87% of which are singletons, and about 3% rests with the top ten. Sequenced material: peripheral blood. The receptor set was obtained from a man between 50 and 59 years old with active or convalescent COVID-19. The CDR3 runs from the conserved cysteine through the conserved F or W. Fields, in order: CDR3 DNA, CDR3 protein, V gene, J gene, clone size, D gene. D genes are given only for firm matches. A row's size may be missing; if present it is once, few, many or a size class.

CDR3nt: TGCAGCGTTAAGACTAGCGGGGTCTCCTACAATGAGCAGTTCTTC
CDR3aa: CSVKTSGVSYNEQFF
v_gene: TRBV29-1
j_gene: TRBJ2-1
abundance: .
d_gene: TRBD2

CDR3nt: TGTGCCAGCAGCCGCCCCGGGACTAGCGGCTACGAGCAGTACTTC
CDR3aa: CASSRPGTSGYEQYF
v_gene: TRBV7-2
j_gene: TRBJ2-7
abundance: .
d_gene: TRBD2

CDR3nt: TGTGCCAGCAGTATGGGACAGGGGGTAACTAATGAAAAACTGTTTTTT
CDR3aa: CASSMGQGVTNEKLFF
v_gene: TRBV2
j_gene: TRBJ1-4
abundance: .
d_gene: TRBD1

CDR3nt: TGCGCCAGCAGCTTCGAGGGGGGGCCCCCAGATACGCAGTATTTT
CDR3aa: CASSFEGGPPDTQYF
v_gene: TRBV5-1
j_gene: TRBJ2-3
abundance: .
d_gene: .

CDR3nt: TGCGCCAGCAGCTTGGCTAGCGGGGGGCGCACAGATACGCAGTATTTT
CDR3aa: CASSLASGGRTDTQYF
v_gene: TRBV5-1
j_gene: TRBJ2-3
abundance: .
d_gene: TRBD2

CDR3nt: TGCAGCGTTCTCACTAGAATCGACATTCAGTACTTC
CDR3aa: CSVLTRIDIQYF
v_gene: TRBV29-1
j_gene: TRBJ2-4
abundance: once
d_gene: .

CDR3nt: TGTGCCAGTAGTACTACAGGGGGCTGGGGCAATCAGCCCCAGCATTTT
CDR3aa: CASSTTGGWGNQPQHF
v_gene: TRBV19
j_gene: TRBJ1-5
abundance: once
d_gene: TRBD1

CDR3nt: TGTGCCACCAGTGATCGCCAGGGGTCCAATGAGCAGTTCTTC
CDR3aa: CATSDRQGSNEQFF
v_gene: TRBV24-1
j_gene: TRBJ2-1
abundance: .
d_gene: .

CDR3nt: TGTGCCAGTAGTATAGATCCCGCCGGGACAGGGAACACCGGGGAGCTGTTTTTT
CDR3aa: CASSIDPAGTGNTGELFF
v_gene: TRBV19
j_gene: TRBJ2-2
abundance: .
d_gene: TRBD1

CDR3nt: TGTGCCAGCAGCGGACTAGCGGGGGGGACAGATACGCAGTATTTT
CDR3aa: CASSGLAGGTDTQYF
v_gene: TRBV6-5
j_gene: TRBJ2-3
abundance: .
d_gene: TRBD2

CDR3nt: TGCAGTGCTAGTGCAAAACAGAATATCTATAATTCACCCCTCCACTTT
CDR3aa: CSASAKQNIYNSPLHF
v_gene: TRBV20-1
j_gene: TRBJ1-6
abundance: .
d_gene: .

CDR3nt: TGTGCCAGCTCAGGCGGACAGGGGGTAAACATTCAGTACTTC
CDR3aa: CASSGGQGVNIQYF
v_gene: TRBV18
j_gene: TRBJ2-4
abundance: few
d_gene: TRBD1

CDR3nt: TGTGCCAGTAGATTCTACGCTGGGGAGCTGTTTTTT
CDR3aa: CASRFYAGELFF
v_gene: TRBV19
j_gene: TRBJ2-2
abundance: once
d_gene: .

CDR3nt: TGCGCCAGCAGCCCCGCCGAGGGCACTGAAGCTTTCTTT
CDR3aa: CASSPAEGTEAFF
v_gene: TRBV4-1
j_gene: TRBJ1-1
abundance: .
d_gene: .

CDR3nt: TGCGCCAGCAGCTCGGGGACAGGACCAGATACGCAGTATTTT
CDR3aa: CASSSGTGPDTQYF
v_gene: TRBV5-1
j_gene: TRBJ2-3
abundance: .
d_gene: TRBD1

CDR3nt: TGTGCCAGCAGTTTAGGGGGGAGAAAGGGGAACACCGGGGAGCTGTTTTTT
CDR3aa: CASSLGGRKGNTGELFF
v_gene: TRBV27
j_gene: TRBJ2-2
abundance: .
d_gene: .

CDR3nt: TGTGCCAGCAGTGAAGGGACAGGGCTTTGGGAGACCCAGTACTTC
CDR3aa: CASSEGTGLWETQYF
v_gene: TRBV25-1
j_gene: TRBJ2-5
abundance: .
d_gene: TRBD1

CDR3nt: TGTGCCACCAGTGATTTGGGACAGGGACCAGATACGCAGTATTTT
CDR3aa: CATSDLGQGPDTQYF
v_gene: TRBV24-1
j_gene: TRBJ2-3
abundance: .
d_gene: TRBD1

CDR3nt: TGCGCCAGCAGCCAAGAGACTAGTAATGAAAAACTGTTTTTT
CDR3aa: CASSQETSNEKLFF
v_gene: TRBV4-1
j_gene: TRBJ1-4
abundance: .
d_gene: .

CDR3nt: TGTGCCAGCAGTTTGGTTGGGACAGAGAGAACGGGGACCCAGTACTTC
CDR3aa: CASSLVGTERTGTQYF
v_gene: TRBV28
j_gene: TRBJ2-5
abundance: .
d_gene: TRBD1

CDR3nt: TGTGCCAGCAGTTTAGGCGTGGCAGGGGGTAATCAAGAGACCCAGTACTTC
CDR3aa: CASSLGVAGGNQETQYF
v_gene: TRBV28
j_gene: TRBJ2-5
abundance: .
d_gene: TRBD1

CDR3nt: TGTGCCAGCAGCTTAGAAGGCAGGGGCGGTGAAAAACTGTTTTTT
CDR3aa: CASSLEGRGGEKLFF
v_gene: TRBV7-8
j_gene: TRBJ1-4
abundance: .
d_gene: .

CDR3nt: TGTGCCAGCAGGTCAACAGGGACGAGCAATCAGCCCCAGCATTTT
CDR3aa: CASRSTGTSNQPQHF
v_gene: TRBV6-5
j_gene: TRBJ1-5
abundance: .
d_gene: .

CDR3nt: TGTGCCTGGAGCGACCCGGGACTAGCGGGGAAGGACCAGTACTTC
CDR3aa: CAWSDPGLAGKDQYF
v_gene: TRBV30
j_gene: TRBJ2-5
abundance: .
d_gene: TRBD2

CDR3nt: TGTGCCAGTGCGGGGACGGACTATGGCTACACCTTC
CDR3aa: CASAGTDYGYTF
v_gene: TRBV19
j_gene: TRBJ1-2
abundance: once
d_gene: .

CDR3nt: TGTGCCAGCAGTGAAAACCCTGACACACCAGGGGGTGGCTACACCTTC
CDR3aa: CASSENPDTPGGGYTF
v_gene: TRBV25-1
j_gene: TRBJ1-2
abundance: .
d_gene: TRBD1

CDR3nt: TGTGCCAGCAGCCCCCGGGACAGCTTCATTGAGGGGAATGAAAAACTGTTTTTT
CDR3aa: CASSPRDSFIEGNEKLFF
v_gene: TRBV9
j_gene: TRBJ1-4
abundance: .
d_gene: TRBD1

CDR3nt: TGCGCCAGCAGCCAAGAGCAGGTAGCGGGGGGGCTTGAGCAGTTCTTC
CDR3aa: CASSQEQVAGGLEQFF
v_gene: TRBV4-3
j_gene: TRBJ2-1
abundance: .
d_gene: TRBD2

CDR3nt: TGTGCCAGCAGCCACCAGGTTGTTCTTCACACAGATACGCAGTATTTT
CDR3aa: CASSHQVVLHTDTQYF
v_gene: TRBV3-1/TRBV3-2
j_gene: TRBJ2-3
abundance: .
d_gene: .

CDR3nt: TGTGCCAGCAGCTTACCAACAGGGATCACCGGGGAGCTGTTTTTT
CDR3aa: CASSLPTGITGELFF
v_gene: TRBV11-2
j_gene: TRBJ2-2
abundance: .
d_gene: .

CDR3nt: TGTGCCATCAGCCGGGGGGGAGACAATGAGCAGTTCTTC
CDR3aa: CAISRGGDNEQFF
v_gene: TRBV10-3
j_gene: TRBJ2-1
abundance: .
d_gene: TRBD2

CDR3nt: TGTGCCACCAGTCTCGGAGAGACCCAGTACTTC
CDR3aa: CATSLGETQYF
v_gene: TRBV24-1
j_gene: TRBJ2-5
abundance: .
d_gene: .

CDR3nt: TGCGCCAGCAGCCAAGATCGAGGAGCACTTAATGAGCAGTTCTTC
CDR3aa: CASSQDRGALNEQFF
v_gene: TRBV4-1
j_gene: TRBJ2-1
abundance: few
d_gene: .